This TCR beta chain comes out of a study of regulatory T cells in long-lasting Graves disease. Regarding the study as a whole: Study was limited to peripheral blood, excluding thyroid tissue. There was favoring of TRBV28, TRBJ1-2 and TRBJ2-5 in persistent disease. Between persistent patients, 2,500 to 3,500 public clonotypes were shared, exceeding the roughly 940 shared between new patients.

With iRepertoire HTBI primers and Arm-PCR of CDR3 regions, TCR beta libraries were built. A single record per CDR3 protein comes from TCRdb applying MiXCR to the multiplex PCR reads. The data show about 540,000 distinct CDR3 sequences, approximately 12% seen once. This clonotype was picked up many times. The antigen is unknown. Time point in this sample: newly diagnosed GD, antithyroid drugs for less than 3 months. PBMC RNA served as the TCR library source. The CDR3 runs 14 residues. The V and J ends lost 3 bases and 5 bases, in that order; junction bases with no gene match: 6. The same data also contributed to another study, on T cells in Graves' hyperthyroidism and ophthalmopathy.

The chain has TRBV12-3 or TRBV12-4 and TRBJ2-5; 7 positions agree with TRBD1. The sample in question was peripheral blood mononuclear cells (PBMCs), obtained at new diagnosis, from a patient treated with antithyroid drugs. The sequence was collected from a man younger than 45 with Graves disease. The CDR3 region has the DNA TGTGCCAGCAGTTTCCAGACAGGGCGCGAGACCCAGTACTTC. Encoded protein: CASSFQTGRETQYF.